This passage covers 32 T cell receptor beta chains from one sample sequenced in a study of glioma-infiltrating T cells. TCR alpha and beta CDR3 regions were amplified from RNA using iRepertoire nested multiplex PCR. MiXCR, run by TCRdb on the multiplex PCR reads, gives a single entry per CDR3 protein. Here the sample spans around 90,000 distinct CDR3 sequences, roughly 40% being singletons. The material sequenced was glioma tissue, nonneoplastic brain tissue, or PBMCs (not recorded which). These TCRs come from a human donor with low-grade glioma or glioblastoma, undergoing nonglioma brain surgery, or in good health (not recorded which).

Of note for this clonotype: At one end the junction does not follow the germline gene, possibly because of a read error. The chain is built from TRBV28 and TRBJ1-1; TRBD1 might be the D (5 bases). The CDR3 loop spans 13 amino acids. Germline values: CDR1 MDHEN, CDR2 SYDVKM. The CDR3 reads CASSFRFKGSALF. CDR3 bases: TGTGCCAGCAGTTTTAGATTCAAGGGGTCGGCTCTCTTT. The whole variable domain, remainder taken from reference TRBV28 and TRBJ1-1, is DVKVTQSSRYLVKRTGEKVFLECVQDMDHENMFWYRQDPGLGLRLIYFSYDVKMKEKGDIPEGYSVSREKKERFSLILESASTNQTSMYLCASSFRFKGSALFGQGTRLTVV.

There are many counts of this clonotype. The chain has TRBV7-9 and TRBJ1-1; TRBD1 might be the D (5 bases). The CDR3 is made up of 15 amino acids. V was clipped by 1 base and J by 5 bases, with 14 bases between them. CDR1 and CDR2 (germline): SEHNR, FQNEAQ (reference sequence). The CDR3, as DNA: TGTGCCAGCAGCTTAGGACACGGGGGGGTGACTGAAGCTTTCTTT. Amino acid sequence: CASSLGHGGVTEAFF. Using reference TRBV7-9 and TRBJ1-1 for the parts outside the CDR3, the full variable domain is DTGVSQNPRHKITKRGQNVTFRCDPISEHNRLYWYRQTLGQGPEFLTYFQNEAQLEKSRLLSDRFSAERPKGSFSTLEIQRTEQGDSAMYLCASSLGHGGVTEAFFGQGTRLTVV.

This clonotype has ten or more counts. This sequence joins TRBV24-1 and TRBJ2-3; D is perhaps TRBD2 (6 bases). V lost 0 bases and J lost 5, with 23 bases in between. Per germline, CDR1 KGHDR and CDR2 SFDVKD. The CDR3 spans 19 residues. CDR3 nucleotide sequence: TGTGCCACCAGTGATTTGACGGGACTCGACAGTAAGGGGAGAGATACGCAGTATTTT. This sequence encodes CATSDLTGLDSKGRDTQYF.

This clonotype was counted a few times. V usage is TRBV11-2 and J usage is TRBJ2-2; the D gene could be TRBD1 or TRBD2 (5 bases each). Germline assignment: CDR1 SGHAT and CDR2 FQNNGV. V lost 4 bases and J lost 3, with 12 bases in between. This CDR3 is 15 amino acids long. CDR3: CASSSGTDDTGELFF. The CDR3 nucleotides read TGTGCCAGCAGCTCCGGGACGGACGACACCGGGGAGCTGTTTTTT.

Concerning this clonotype: The junction and the germline gene differ at one end; a read error may be behind it. This rearrangement joins TRBV14 to TRBJ2-3; the D gene could be TRBD1 or TRBD2 (6 bases each). The germline CDR1 and CDR2 sequences are SGHDN and FVKESK. This CDR3 has 14 amino acids. CDR3 loop: CASSQEEGGDTQCF. The CDR3 DNA is TGTGCCAGCAGCCAAGAGGAGGGGGGAGATACGCAGTGTTTT.

Note on this clonotype: A much larger clone sits a single nucleotide away, making a read error possible. V usage is TRBV12-3 or TRBV12-4 and J usage is TRBJ2-1; D is unclear. This CDR3 is built from 13 residues. V was cut by 5 bases and J by 10 bases, with 15 bases left in between. CDR3 in amino acids: CASSPLDGYEQFF. DNA for the CDR3: TGTGCCAGCAGTCCCCTGGACGGATACGAGCAGTTCTTC.

About this clonotype itself: Given a much more abundant clone one base away, this may be a read error. As DNA, the CDR3 is TGTGCCAGCAGCAGAATGCCGGTAAATACGCAGTATTTT. Encoded protein: CASSRMPVNTQYF. This sequence joins TRBV7-2 and TRBJ2-3; D remains unclear. The germline V and J ends were trimmed by 5 bases and 7 bases, with 13 bases remaining between them. This CDR3 has 13 amino acids. Germline-derived CDR1 and CDR2 are SGHTA and FQGNSA. Supplemented by reference TRBV7-2 and TRBJ2-3, the full variable domain reads GAGVSQSPSNKVTEKGKDVELRCDPISGHTALYWYRQSLGQGLEFLIYFQGNSAPDKSGLPSDRFSAERTGGSVSTLTIQRTQQEDSAVYLCASSRMPVNTQYFGPGTRLTVL.

This clonotype occurred many times. The chain joins TRBV7-2 to TRBJ2-2; possible D gene TRBD1, 7 bases. The V end lost 5 bases, the J end lost 8 bases, and 15 bases lay between the germline ends. The germline gives CDR1 SGHTA, CDR2 FQGNSA. This CDR3 has 14 residues. The CDR3, as DNA: TGTGCCAGCAGCCCAGGGGGGTTGCGAGGGGAGCTGTTTTTT. This sequence encodes CASSPGGLRGELFF.

This chain joins TRBV6-1 and TRBJ2-1; D perhaps matches TRBD2 (6 bases). Germline lookup yields CDR1 MNHNS and CDR2 SASEGT. CDR3 length: 14 residues. V was cut by 6 bases and J by 3 bases, with 12 bases left in between. The CDR3 DNA reads as TGTGCCAGCAGAGAACGGGACTTCTACAATGAGCAGTTCTTC. Its translation is CASRERDFYNEQFF.

In its sample, this clonotype was seen many times. The J gene is TRBJ1-1, the V gene TRBV4-3; 10 positions agree with TRBD1. The V gene end was trimmed by 1 base and the J gene end by 5 bases; junction bases not matched to a gene: 4. This CDR3 comprises 15 residues. Germline V CDR1 and CDR2: LGHNA, YSLEER. As DNA, the CDR3 is TGCGCCAGCAGCCAAGCGGACAGGGGGGGTACTGAAGCTTTCTTT. This gives the protein CASSQADRGGTEAFF.

This clonotype was detected ten times or more. The chain couples TRBV6-2 or TRBV6-3 to TRBJ2-7; D unresolved. CDR3 size: 15 residues. Trimming shortened V by 0 bases and J by 2 bases, and 11 bases separated the two germline ends. CDR1 is MNHEY, CDR2 SVGEGT, per germline. CDR3 bases: TGTGCCAGCAGTTACTCGAGAGGTTTGACCTACGAGCAGTACTTC. It is translated as CASSYSRGLTYEQYF.

The V and J genes are TRBV20-1 and TRBJ2-1; 7 bases are shared with TRBD2. V shed 1 base, J shed 4 bases, and the junction held 4 bases outside the gene matches. This CDR3 has 14 amino acids. Germline V CDR1 and CDR2: DFQATT, SNEGSKA (reference sequence). The chain's CDR3 is CSARGGSVYNEQFF. The CDR3 coding sequence is TGCAGTGCTAGAGGCGGGAGCGTTTACAATGAGCAGTTCTTC.

With respect to this clonotype: A much larger clonotype is one base distant, so this may be a read error. V and J are TRBV19 and TRBJ2-6; no firm D call. Looked up from germline, CDR1 is LNHDA and CDR2 is SQIVND (reference sequence). This CDR3 has 15 amino acids. CDR3 in DNA: TGTGCCAGTAGTGTAGATGGTGCCGGGGCCAACGTCCTGACTTTC. Translated: CASSVDGAGANVLTF.

This clonotype was seen a single time. The chain has TRBV5-1 and TRBJ2-7; 13 nucleotides align to TRBD2. This CDR3 is built from 15 residues. The junction had 8 bases not matched to a gene; V was cut back by 6 bases and J by 5 bases. CDR1 and CDR2 (germline): SGHRS, YFSETQ. The chain's CDR3 is CASIQLAGGGHEQYF. The CDR3 nucleotides are TGCGCCAGCATCCAACTAGCGGGAGGGGGGCACGAGCAGTACTTC.

This clonotype occurred many times. The J gene is TRBJ2-3, the V gene TRBV25-1; 8 bases line up with TRBD1. This CDR3 contains 14 residues. The germline V gene has CDR1 MGHDK and CDR2 SYGVNS. Unmatched junction bases numbered 12, after V lost 3 bases and J lost 13 bases. This chain's CDR3 is CASSDGQGWSLEYF. The DNA of the CDR3 is TGTGCCAGCAGTGACGGACAGGGCTGGTCTCTCGAGTATTTT.

This clonotype was seen a few times. This sequence may be a read error, since a much larger clone differs from it by one base. The chain combines TRBV5-4 with TRBJ1-4; TRBD1 matches 7 bases. CDR3 length: 13 amino acids. CDR1 SGHNT and CDR2 YYREEE come from the germline V gene (reference sequence). CDR3 sequence: CASSQDRERKMFF. The DNA for the CDR3 is TGTGCCAGCAGCCAAGACAGGGAAAGAAAAATGTTTTTT.

This clonotype occurred many times. The J gene is TRBJ2-7, the V gene TRBV5-1, with 8 bases identical to TRBD1. Trimming removed 0 bases from V and 0 bases from J; junction bases left unmatched: 5. Germline V gene sequence: CDR1 SGHRS, CDR2 YFSETQ. The CDR3 runs 16 residues. CDR3 region: CASSLGGTGISYEQYF. Written as DNA, the CDR3 is TGCGCCAGCAGCTTGGGCGGGACAGGAATCTCCTACGAGCAGTACTTC.

In its sample, this clonotype was seen many times. The chain joins TRBV4-1 to TRBJ2-7; TRBD2 matches 11 bases. This CDR3 has 17 amino acids. Germline V gene data show CDR1 as MGHRA and CDR2 as YSYEKL. V gave up 4 bases and J gave up 4 bases; unmatched junction bases: 12. The CDR3 DNA follows: TGCGCCAGCAGCCGGATACTAGCGGGAGACATCTTGTACGAGCAGTACTTC. Protein: CASSRILAGDILYEQYF.

On this clonotype: The junction differs from germline at one of its ends, possibly a read error. This chain uses TRBV4-2 with TRBJ2-5; no clear D gene. Germline-derived CDR1 and CDR2 are LGHNA and YNFKEQ. The CDR3 is 11 residues long. The CDR3 loop reads CASSQMRTEYF. In nucleotides, the CDR3 is TGTGCCAGCAGCCAAATGCGGACCGAGTACTTC.

The V gene is TRBV25-1, the J gene TRBJ2-3, with a tentative D call TRBD2 (6 bases). The germline V gene has CDR1 MGHDK and CDR2 SYGVNS. This CDR3 is 14 amino acids long. The V gene lost 2 bases and the J gene lost 4 bases, with 10 bases spanning the gap. The CDR3 DNA is TGTGCCAGCAGTGAAACTAGCAGCCCAGATACGCAGTATTTT. Protein sequence: CASSETSSPDTQYF.

This clonotype has ten or more counts. V usage is TRBV6-2 or TRBV6-3 and J usage is TRBJ2-3; 15 nucleotides match TRBD2. The length of the CDR3 is 19 residues. The V and J ends lost 6 bases and 2 bases, in that order; junction bases with no gene match: 12. Germline values: CDR1 MNHEY, CDR2 SVGEGT. The CDR3 reads CASRPAGLAGGPFTDTQYF. CDR3 DNA sequence: TGTGCCAGCAGACCCGCAGGACTAGCGGGAGGGCCCTTCACAGATACGCAGTATTTT.

Comments on this clonotype: The conserved closing phenylalanine or tryptophan is absent in this CDR3, likely reflecting a read error. The DNA is left out, because the CDR3 cannot be placed on it with certainty; the CDR3 is given as TCRdb lists it. The chain joins TRBV7-2 to TRBJ2-3; TRBD2 reflects the table's D call only, with no check against the DNA. CDR1 is SGHTA, CDR2 FQGNSA, per germline. The CDR3 region is 16 residues in length, termini included. CDR3 region: CASSFPSERGKQIRSI.

This clonotype occurred many times. The rearrangement joins TRBV4-2 to TRBJ2-1; 9 nucleotides match TRBD2. The V gene's germline CDR1 is LGHNA and CDR2 YNFKEQ. The V and J ends lost 3 bases and 7 bases, in that order; junction bases with no gene match: 7. This CDR3 spans 15 amino acids. The CDR3 loop reads CASSQLAGVSNEQFF. The CDR3 DNA reads TGTGCCAGCAGCCAGTTAGCGGGAGTGTCAAATGAGCAGTTCTTC.

The gene calls are TRBV28 and TRBJ2-1; 7 bases match TRBD1. After removal of 6 bases from V and 2 bases from J, the junction contained 7 bases not matched to a gene. The length of the CDR3 is 15 residues. CDR1 is MDHEN, CDR2 SYDVKM, per germline. DNA for the CDR3: TGTGCCAGCAGCATGGGGACAGTCCCCTACAATGAGCAGTTCTTC. Protein sequence: CASSMGTVPYNEQFF.

As regards this clonotype: The missing conserved phenylalanine or tryptophan at the end of this CDR3 makes a read error likely. J is TRBJ2-5 and V is TRBV6-6, with D maybe TRBD2 (5 bases). The J call may be faulty, since TRBJ2-7 better matches the DNA end. This CDR3 has 14 amino acids. The germline V gene encodes CDR1 MNHNY and CDR2 SVGAGI (reference sequence). CDR3 sequence: CASSYGSPPYEQYL. The DNA for the CDR3 is TGTGCCAGCAGTTACGGGAGCCCTCCCTACGAGCAGTACCTT.

This clonotype was detected many times. The chain has TRBV19 and TRBJ2-5, with D possibly TRBD1 on 6 matching bases. Trimming cost V 1 base and J 1 base, with 10 bases left between them. This CDR3 has 15 amino acids. The V gene's germline CDR1 is LNHDA and CDR2 SQIVND (reference sequence). This CDR3 reads CASSIGTGFQETQYF. Written as DNA, the CDR3 is TGTGCCAGTAGTATAGGTACAGGGTTCCAAGAGACCCAGTACTTC. Drawing the rest from reference TRBV19 and TRBJ2-5, the complete variable domain is DGGITQSPKYLFRKEGQNVTLSCEQNLNHDAMYWYRQDPGQGLRLIYYSQIVNDFQKGDIAEGYSVSREKKESFPLTVTSAQKNPTAFYLCASSIGTGFQETQYFGPGTRLLVL.

This clonotype has ten or more counts. The chain carries TRBV29-1 and TRBJ1-2, with D perhaps matching TRBD1 (6 bases). The length of the CDR3 is 13 residues. V was shortened by 4 bases and J by 4 bases, with 13 bases between the two germline ends. CDR1 and CDR2 (germline): SQVTM, ANQGSEA. The CDR3 is CSVAGGPSYGYTF. CDR3 nucleotide sequence: TGCAGCGTTGCCGGGGGGCCTAGCTATGGCTACACCTTC.

There are many counts of this clonotype. CDR3 residues: CASSANRGSEQYF. CDR3 nucleotides: TGTGCCAGTAGTGCGAACCGGGGGAGCGAGCAGTACTTC. This sequence joins TRBV19 and TRBJ2-7, with TRBD2 as a possible D gene (6 bases). Germline loops: CDR1 LNHDA, CDR2 SQIVND (reference sequence). V dropped 5 bases and J dropped 6 bases, with 14 bases sitting between them. This CDR3 region has 13 residues. Full variable domain (remainder filled in from reference TRBV19 and TRBJ2-7): DGGITQSPKYLFRKEGQNVTLSCEQNLNHDAMYWYRQDPGQGLRLIYYSQIVNDFQKGDIAEGYSVSREKKESFPLTVTSAQKNPTAFYLCASSANRGSEQYFGPGTRLTVT.

This clonotype has ten or more counts. V and J are TRBV25-1 and TRBJ1-1, with D possibly TRBD1 on 6 matching bases. The CDR3 contains 11 residues. Trimming shortened V by 7 bases and J by 7 bases, and 10 bases separated the two germline ends. CDR1 and CDR2 from the germline V gene are MGHDK and SYGVNS. The CDR3: CASTDRYEAFF. Written as DNA, the CDR3 is TGTGCCAGCACCGACAGGTATGAAGCTTTCTTT.

This clonotype was seen many times. J is TRBJ1-1 and V is TRBV7-2; D might be TRBD1 (5 bases). CDR3 length: 16 amino acids. CDR1 and CDR2 (germline): SGHTA, FQGNSA. V lost 5 bases and J lost 10, with 26 bases in between. CDR3 sequence (DNA): TGTGCCAGCAGCGCCCGGTCATCTGGGGCGCCCCGCGCAGCTTTCTTT. Encoded protein: CASSARSSGAPRAAFF.

In DNA, the CDR3 is TGTGCCTCTAAGGACAGATGTGTAGCGGGGACGTACAATGAGCAGTTCTTC. Its protein product is CASKDRCVAGTYNEQFF. This sequence joins TRBV19 and TRBJ2-1, with 8 bases aligning to TRBD2. V gave up 11 bases and J gave up 4 bases; unmatched junction bases: 19. Looked up from germline, CDR1 is LNHDA and CDR2 is SQIVND (reference sequence). The CDR3 extends over 17 amino acids.

This sequence joins TRBV20-1 and TRBJ1-2; the D is unclear. The germline V gene encodes CDR1 DFQATT and CDR2 SNEGSKA (reference sequence). V was pared by 2 bases and J by 6 bases, with 13 bases between. The CDR3 spans 13 residues. The CDR3 DNA follows: TGCAGTGCTAGATTGTGGGAATTAAATGGCTACACCTTC. It translates to CSARLWELNGYTF.